These T cell receptor beta chains were read from a single sample in a study of beta chain features in type 1 diabetes. Data came from immunoSEQ multiplex PCR; TCRdb stores just in-frame clones and leaves some out. The sample lists over 120,000 clones, around 13% seen once, with around 1.4% in the top ten. The material sequenced was central memory CD4+ T cells from blood. Receptors originate from a man younger than 35 with type 1 diabetes. CDR3s include the opening cysteine and the closing phenylalanine or tryptophan. Each record gives: J gene, V gene, clone size, D gene, CDR3 DNA, CDR3 protein. A D gene is named only where the DNA matches it firmly. Size tells how often a clone was seen (once, few, many) or the class of an expanded clone, and some rows leave it out.

j_call: TRBJ2-7; v_call: TRBV20-1; clone_size: NA; d_call: NA; cdr3_nt: TGCAGTGCTTCACGGAGGGGCGAGCAGTACTTC; cdr3_aa: CSASRRGEQYF
j_call: TRBJ2-1; v_call: TRBV10-1; clone_size: few; d_call: NA; cdr3_nt: TGCGCCAGCAGTGCAGGGTCCTTCTACAATGAGCAGTTCTTC; cdr3_aa: CASSAGSFYNEQFF
j_call: TRBJ2-1; v_call: TRBV6-1; clone_size: few; d_call: NA; cdr3_nt: TGTGCCAGCAGTGAAGATAGCTCCTACAATGAGCAGTTCTTC; cdr3_aa: CASSEDSSYNEQFF
j_call: TRBJ2-5; v_call: TRBV11-3; clone_size: NA; d_call: NA; cdr3_nt: TGTGCCAGCAGCTCAGGTGCGGGGTACCAAGAGACCCAGTACTTC; cdr3_aa: CASSSGAGYQETQYF
j_call: TRBJ1-1; v_call: TRBV30; clone_size: once; d_call: TRBD1; cdr3_nt: TGTGCCTGGATGCGGGACAGACCTAAAGAAGCTTTCTTT; cdr3_aa: CAWMRDRPKEAFF
j_call: TRBJ2-1; v_call: TRBV25-1; clone_size: NA; d_call: NA; cdr3_nt: TGTGCCAGCAGTGCCAGAGCGGGTATTTACAATGAGCAGTTCTTC; cdr3_aa: CASSARAGIYNEQFF
j_call: TRBJ2-5; v_call: TRBV6-5; clone_size: NA; d_call: TRBD1; cdr3_nt: TGTGCCAGCAGTGGACAGGGGGCGCTGGAGACCCAGTACTTC; cdr3_aa: CASSGQGALETQYF
j_call: TRBJ2-5; v_call: TRBV14; clone_size: NA; d_call: NA; cdr3_nt: TGTGCCAGCAGCCAATTGTCAGGTGGAACTGAGACCCAGTACTTC; cdr3_aa: CASSQLSGGTETQYF
j_call: TRBJ2-1; v_call: TRBV9; clone_size: NA; d_call: TRBD2; cdr3_nt: TGTGCCAGCAGCGTAGACGTGTCTAGCGGGGGGGATACTTACAATGAGCAGTTCTTC; cdr3_aa: CASSVDVSSGGDTYNEQFF
j_call: TRBJ2-5; v_call: TRBV10-2; clone_size: NA; d_call: TRBD2; cdr3_nt: TGCGCCAGTCAGCGGGGGGAAGAGACCCAGTACTTC; cdr3_aa: CASQRGEETQYF
j_call: TRBJ1-1; v_call: TRBV5-1; clone_size: NA; d_call: NA; cdr3_nt: TGCGCCAGCAGCTTGGATTCCGAGCGGAACACTGAAGCTTTCTTT; cdr3_aa: CASSLDSERNTEAFF
j_call: TRBJ1-6; v_call: TRBV7-8; clone_size: few; d_call: NA; cdr3_nt: TGTGCCAGCAGCTTAGTCTTTCTTTGGTCCGGGGCAGGGTTGATTTCACCCCTCCACTTT; cdr3_aa: CASSLVFLWSGAGLISPLHF
j_call: TRBJ2-7; v_call: TRBV2; clone_size: NA; d_call: NA; cdr3_nt: TGTGCCAGCAGTGGCACAGTATCCTACGAGCAGTACTTC; cdr3_aa: CASSGTVSYEQYF
j_call: TRBJ2-7; v_call: TRBV4-1; clone_size: few; d_call: NA; cdr3_nt: TGCGCCAGCAGCAAAAATTACCCAGGGGACTACGAGCAGTACTTC; cdr3_aa: CASSKNYPGDYEQYF
j_call: TRBJ1-2; v_call: TRBV5-1; clone_size: few; d_call: NA; cdr3_nt: TGCGCCAGCAGCTTGGACGGGGAGGACTATGGCTACACCTTC; cdr3_aa: CASSLDGEDYGYTF
j_call: TRBJ2-7; v_call: TRBV29-1; clone_size: NA; d_call: TRBD2; cdr3_nt: TGCAGCGTTGGTAAACGGGGGGTAGACTACGAGCAGTACTTC; cdr3_aa: CSVGKRGVDYEQYF
j_call: TRBJ2-1; v_call: TRBV5-1; clone_size: few; d_call: TRBD1; cdr3_nt: TGCGCCAGCAGAAAGGGGGCTGACAATGAGCAGTTCTTC; cdr3_aa: CASRKGADNEQFF
j_call: TRBJ1-1; v_call: TRBV7-9; clone_size: many; d_call: TRBD1; cdr3_nt: TGTGCCAGCAGCCCGAGGACAGGGGGGAACACTGAAGCTTTCTTT; cdr3_aa: CASSPRTGGNTEAFF
j_call: TRBJ1-4; v_call: TRBV28; clone_size: once; d_call: NA; cdr3_nt: TGTGCCAGCAGAACGACAGAGAAAGAAAAACTGTTTTTT; cdr3_aa: CASRTTEKEKLFF
j_call: TRBJ2-3; v_call: TRBV7-9; clone_size: NA; d_call: TRBD1; cdr3_nt: TGTGCCAGCAGCCCCGTAACAGGGGCTGGGACAGATACGCAGTATTTT; cdr3_aa: CASSPVTGAGTDTQYF
j_call: TRBJ2-7; v_call: TRBV30; clone_size: many; d_call: NA; cdr3_nt: TGTGCCTGGAGTAGGGGGACGGGTCTTTACGAGCAGTACTTC; cdr3_aa: CAWSRGTGLYEQYF
j_call: TRBJ1-2; v_call: TRBV27; clone_size: NA; d_call: TRBD1; cdr3_nt: TGTGCCAGCAGTTACAGGGGGCGTAGTTATGGCTACACCTTC; cdr3_aa: CASSYRGRSYGYTF
j_call: TRBJ1-2; v_call: TRBV7-2; clone_size: NA; d_call: NA; cdr3_nt: TGTGCCAGCAGCACCGGGCCCCAGTTCGGTGGCTACACCTTC; cdr3_aa: CASSTGPQFGGYTF
j_call: TRBJ2-5; v_call: TRBV6-6; clone_size: NA; d_call: TRBD2; cdr3_nt: TGTGCCAGCAGTTCCGGGACTAGCGTATACCAAGAGACCCAGTACTTC; cdr3_aa: CASSSGTSVYQETQYF
j_call: TRBJ1-1; v_call: TRBV5-1; clone_size: NA; d_call: NA; cdr3_nt: TGCGCCAGCAGCTTGACAAACACTGAAGCTTTCTTT; cdr3_aa: CASSLTNTEAFF
j_call: TRBJ1-4; v_call: TRBV15; clone_size: few; d_call: NA; cdr3_nt: TGTGCCACCAGCAGCCGGGCCTCTTTGGAAAAACTGTTTTTT; cdr3_aa: CATSSRASLEKLFF
j_call: TRBJ2-4; v_call: TRBV6-1; clone_size: NA; d_call: TRBD1; cdr3_nt: TGTGCCAGCAGTGAAGCGTGGACAGGGACCAAAAACATTCAGTACTTC; cdr3_aa: CASSEAWTGTKNIQYF